Listed below are T cell receptor beta chains from one sample, sequenced in a study of blood T cell repertoires in COVID-19. The data were produced by immunoSEQ multiplex PCR, yet TCRdb's version contains in-frame clones alone and is incomplete. The table lists 250,000 to 350,000 clones, approximately 86% of them singletons. Source material: peripheral blood. The source of these receptors is a man aged 18 to 30 with active or convalescent COVID-19. CDR3s include the opening cysteine and the closing phenylalanine or tryptophan. Each record gives: clone size, J gene, V gene, D gene, CDR3 length, CDR3 protein, CDR3 DNA. A D gene is named only where the DNA matches it firmly. The listing skips clone size in some rows; elsewhere it reads once, few, many or a size class.

size: -; J: TRBJ2-5; V: TRBV5-1; D: TRBD1; length: 15; CDR3: CASSWGQGGQETQYF; DNA: TGCGCCAGCAGCTGGGGACAGGGAGGGCAAGAGACCCAGTACTTC
size: -; J: TRBJ1-2; V: TRBV5-1; D: -; length: 15; CDR3: CASSTILQGGNGYTF; DNA: TGCGCCAGCAGCACCATACTGCAGGGTGGGAATGGCTACACCTTC
size: -; J: TRBJ2-3; V: TRBV3-1/TRBV3-2; D: -; length: 15; CDR3: CASSPRGYGTDTQYF; DNA: TGTGCCAGCAGCCCTCGAGGGTATGGTACAGATACGCAGTATTTT
size: -; J: TRBJ2-5; V: TRBV7-2; D: TRBD2; length: 15; CDR3: CASSPGLAGGETQYF; DNA: TGTGCCAGCAGCCCCGGACTAGCGGGGGGAGAGACCCAGTACTTC
size: -; J: TRBJ1-5; V: TRBV6-2/TRBV6-3; D: -; length: 16; CDR3: CASSMLQEWGNQPQHF; DNA: TGTGCCAGCAGTATGCTACAGGAATGGGGCAATCAGCCCCAGCATTTT
size: -; J: TRBJ1-3; V: TRBV12-3/TRBV12-4; D: -; length: 12; CDR3: CASTGGGNTIYF; DNA: TGTGCCAGCACCGGAGGTGGAAACACCATATATTTT
size: -; J: TRBJ1-5; V: TRBV5-5; D: -; length: 15; CDR3: CASSLLGGSNQPQHF; DNA: TGTGCCAGCAGCTTGCTCGGGGGAAGCAATCAGCCCCAGCATTTT
size: -; J: TRBJ2-5; V: TRBV21-1; D: -; length: 14; CDR3: CASSLWDREETQYF; DNA: TGTGCCAGCAGCTTATGGGACAGGGAAGAGACCCAGTACTTC
size: -; J: TRBJ2-3; V: TRBV4-3; D: TRBD2; length: 16; CDR3: CASSQLLAGGTDTQYF; DNA: TGCGCCAGCAGCCAATTACTAGCGGGGGGCACAGATACGCAGTATTTT
size: -; J: TRBJ2-7; V: TRBV5-4; D: -; length: 12; CDR3: CASSSSSYEQYF; DNA: TGTGCCAGCAGCTCCAGCTCCTACGAGCAGTACTTC
size: -; J: TRBJ1-3; V: TRBV3-1/TRBV3-2; D: -; length: 17; CDR3: CASSQDLKTGTGNTIYF; DNA: TGTGCCAGCAGCCAAGATTTAAAGACAGGTACTGGAAACACCATATATTTT
size: -; J: TRBJ1-4; V: TRBV27; D: TRBD1; length: 16; CDR3: CASSSWTGRDNEKLFF; DNA: TGTGCCAGCAGTTCGTGGACAGGGAGGGATAATGAAAAACTGTTTTTT
size: -; J: TRBJ2-3; V: TRBV15; D: -; length: 12; CDR3: CATSRDSNTQYF; DNA: TGTGCCACCAGCAGAGATTCAAATACGCAGTATTTT
size: -; J: TRBJ1-5; V: TRBV7-2; D: -; length: 17; CDR3: CASSLARLQNSNQPQHF; DNA: TGTGCCAGCAGCTTAGCGCGATTACAGAATAGCAATCAGCCCCAGCATTTT
size: -; J: TRBJ2-3; V: TRBV6-4; D: -; length: 13; CDR3: CASSDSANEAQYF; DNA: TGTGCCAGCAGTGATTCAGCGAACGAGGCGCAGTATTTT
size: -; J: TRBJ2-3; V: TRBV7-3; D: -; length: 15; CDR3: CASSLAGVSTDTQYF; DNA: TGTGCCAGCAGCTTAGCAGGGGTCAGCACAGATACGCAGTATTTT
size: -; J: TRBJ1-5; V: TRBV19; D: -; length: 15; CDR3: CASSMWGGGNQPQHF; DNA: TGTGCCAGTAGTATGTGGGGAGGTGGCAATCAGCCCCAGCATTTT
size: -; J: TRBJ2-2; V: TRBV29-1; D: TRBD1; length: 13; CDR3: CSAETGGSGELFF; DNA: TGCAGCGCTGAGACAGGGGGCTCCGGGGAGCTGTTTTTT
size: -; J: TRBJ2-3; V: TRBV10-3; D: TRBD2; length: 15; CDR3: CAIRTGTSRADTQYF; DNA: TGTGCCATCAGGACCGGGACTAGCCGGGCAGATACGCAGTATTTT
size: once; J: TRBJ1-1; V: TRBV7-9; D: -; length: 14; CDR3: CASSLTVPNTEAFF; DNA: TGTGCCAGCAGCTTGACAGTACCGAACACTGAAGCTTTCTTT
size: -; J: TRBJ1-5; V: TRBV19; D: TRBD1; length: 14; CDR3: CASTPTGGTPPQHF; DNA: TGTGCCAGTACCCCGACAGGGGGGACACCGCCCCAGCATTTT
size: -; J: TRBJ1-1; V: TRBV5-1; D: -; length: 17; CDR3: CASSLSVSTGMNTEAFF; DNA: TGCGCCAGCAGCTTGTCCGTTAGTACAGGGATGAACACTGAAGCTTTCTTT
size: -; J: TRBJ2-7; V: TRBV13; D: -; length: 15; CDR3: CASSPGRALSYEQYF; DNA: TGTGCCAGCAGCCCGGGCAGGGCGTTATCCTACGAGCAGTACTTC
size: -; J: TRBJ1-2; V: TRBV11-2; D: -; length: 13; CDR3: CASSRRTDYGYTF; DNA: TGTGCCAGCTCTCGACGGACTGATTATGGCTACACCTTC
size: -; J: TRBJ2-5; V: TRBV28; D: -; length: 16; CDR3: CASSLFETPYQETQYF; DNA: TGTGCCAGCAGTTTATTTGAGACACCCTACCAAGAGACCCAGTACTTC
size: -; J: TRBJ2-5; V: TRBV7-2; D: TRBD1; length: 15; CDR3: CASNERDRGRVTQYF; DNA: TGTGCCAGCAACGAAAGAGACAGGGGGCGGGTGACCCAGTACTTC
size: once; J: TRBJ2-3; V: TRBV3-1/TRBV3-2; D: -; length: 17; CDR3: CASSQAARVPSTDTQYF; DNA: TGTGCCAGCAGCCAAGCCGCGCGGGTACCTAGCACAGATACGCAGTATTTT
size: -; J: TRBJ2-3; V: TRBV21-1; D: -; length: 15; CDR3: CASSKVDRGTDTQYF; DNA: TGTGCCAGCAGCAAAGTGGACAGGGGTACAGATACGCAGTATTTT
size: -; J: TRBJ2-3; V: TRBV29-1; D: -; length: 15; CDR3: CSVGQAGGHADTQYF; DNA: TGCAGCGTGGGACAGGCGGGGGGGCACGCAGATACGCAGTATTTT
size: few; J: TRBJ1-2; V: TRBV7-8; D: TRBD1; length: 17; CDR3: CASSLAQGSPLNYGYTF; DNA: TGTGCCAGCAGCTTAGCACAGGGGAGCCCTCTTAACTATGGCTACACCTTC
size: -; J: TRBJ1-1; V: TRBV21-1; D: -; length: 15; CDR3: CASSKGSGYDTEAFF; DNA: TGTGCCAGCAGCAAAGGGTCAGGGTATGACACTGAAGCTTTCTTT
size: -; J: TRBJ2-1; V: TRBV7-9; D: TRBD2; length: 16; CDR3: CASSFSTSGHYNEQFF; DNA: TGTGCCAGCAGCTTTTCGACTAGCGGGCACTACAATGAGCAGTTCTTC
size: -; J: TRBJ2-1; V: TRBV12-1; D: -; length: 19; CDR3: CASSFRASGGSRTYNEQFF; DNA: TGTGCCAGCAGCTTTAGGGCTAGCGGGGGGTCTCGAACATACAATGAGCAGTTCTTC
size: -; J: TRBJ1-2; V: TRBV19; D: -; length: 13; CDR3: CASSIRRGYGYTF; DNA: TGTGCCAGTAGTATACGTCGAGGCTATGGCTACACCTTC
size: -; J: TRBJ2-1; V: TRBV2; D: TRBD1; length: 10; CDR3: CATQGVEQFF; DNA: TGTGCCACCCAGGGGGTAGAGCAGTTCTTC
size: -; J: TRBJ2-7; V: TRBV5-6; D: TRBD1; length: 15; CDR3: CASSWTPGQGREQYF; DNA: TGTGCCAGCAGCTGGACGCCGGGACAGGGTCGCGAGCAGTACTTC
size: -; J: TRBJ1-1; V: TRBV7-2; D: TRBD1; length: 14; CDR3: CASSLTTGDTEAFF; DNA: TGTGCCAGCAGCTTAACGACAGGGGACACTGAAGCTTTCTTT
size: -; J: TRBJ2-4; V: TRBV6-1; D: TRBD1; length: 18; CDR3: CASSERTGGHSNKNIQYF; DNA: TGTGCCAGCAGTGAGCGGACAGGGGGACATTCCAACAAAAACATTCAGTACTTC
size: once; J: TRBJ1-5; V: TRBV2; D: -; length: 15; CDR3: CASSSEANSNQPQHF; DNA: TGTGCCAGCAGCTCCGAAGCGAATAGCAATCAGCCCCAGCATTTT
size: -; J: TRBJ2-5; V: TRBV9; D: TRBD2; length: 17; CDR3: CASSAGTSGGAGETQYF; DNA: TGTGCCAGCAGCGCCGGGACTAGCGGGGGAGCTGGGGAGACCCAGTACTTC
size: -; J: TRBJ1-2; V: TRBV9; D: -; length: 13; CDR3: CASSTSGASGYTF; DNA: TGTGCCAGCAGCACCTCAGGGGCTTCTGGCTACACCTTC
size: few; J: TRBJ2-3; V: TRBV5-1; D: -; length: 14; CDR3: CASSLGGARDTQYF; DNA: TGCGCCAGCAGCTTGGGTGGGGCGCGCGATACGCAGTATTTT
size: -; J: TRBJ1-2; V: TRBV5-4; D: TRBD1; length: 15; CDR3: CASSLDPGQGYGYTF; DNA: TGTGCCAGCAGCTTGGATCCGGGACAGGGCTATGGCTACACCTTC
size: -; J: TRBJ2-3; V: TRBV19; D: TRBD2; length: 14; CDR3: CASSGGRLTDTQYF; DNA: TGTGCCAGCTCCGGGGGGAGGTTGACAGATACGCAGTATTTT
size: -; J: TRBJ2-3; V: TRBV5-1; D: -; length: 15; CDR3: CASSLEAGSTDTQYF; DNA: TGCGCCAGCAGCTTGGAAGCCGGTAGCACAGATACGCAGTATTTT
size: -; J: TRBJ1-3; V: TRBV9; D: -; length: 15; CDR3: CASSAHRSSGNTIYF; DNA: TGTGCCAGCAGCGCCCACAGGAGCTCTGGAAACACCATATATTTT
size: -; J: TRBJ1-3; V: TRBV18; D: -; length: 15; CDR3: CASSPQGGSGNTIYF; DNA: TGTGCCAGCTCACCACAAGGCGGCTCTGGAAACACCATATATTTT
size: -; J: TRBJ2-3; V: TRBV27; D: TRBD1; length: 16; CDR3: CASSSGTVILTDTQYF; DNA: TGTGCCAGCAGTTCCGGGACAGTGATACTCACAGATACGCAGTATTTT
size: -; J: TRBJ2-1; V: TRBV6-4; D: TRBD2; length: 14; CDR3: CASSVLSGSNEQFF; DNA: TGTGCCAGCAGTGTTCTAAGCGGGAGTAATGAGCAGTTCTTC
size: once; J: TRBJ2-7; V: TRBV6-1; D: TRBD1; length: 16; CDR3: CASSELGTGGFYEQYF; DNA: TGTGCCAGCAGTGAATTGGGGACAGGGGGCTTCTACGAGCAGTACTTC
size: -; J: TRBJ2-1; V: TRBV7-8; D: -; length: 16; CDR3: CASSLSAGAVYNEQFF; DNA: TGTGCCAGCAGCTTATCGGCGGGGGCGGTCTACAATGAGCAGTTCTTC
size: -; J: TRBJ1-2; V: TRBV14; D: -; length: 14; CDR3: CASQLSGRGFGYTF; DNA: TGTGCCAGCCAGTTAAGTGGACGGGGTTTCGGCTACACCTTC
size: -; J: TRBJ2-2; V: TRBV27; D: TRBD1; length: 15; CDR3: CASSPPSGGSGELFF; DNA: TGTGCCAGCAGTCCCCCTTCAGGGGGCTCCGGGGAGCTGTTTTTT
size: -; J: TRBJ1-2; V: TRBV6-5; D: -; length: 14; CDR3: CASILHWEGVGYTF; DNA: TGTGCCAGCATCCTCCATTGGGAGGGCGTTGGCTACACCTTC
size: -; J: TRBJ1-2; V: TRBV9; D: -; length: 15; CDR3: CASSASRETPYGYTF; DNA: TGTGCCAGCAGCGCGTCCAGGGAAACCCCCTATGGCTACACCTTC